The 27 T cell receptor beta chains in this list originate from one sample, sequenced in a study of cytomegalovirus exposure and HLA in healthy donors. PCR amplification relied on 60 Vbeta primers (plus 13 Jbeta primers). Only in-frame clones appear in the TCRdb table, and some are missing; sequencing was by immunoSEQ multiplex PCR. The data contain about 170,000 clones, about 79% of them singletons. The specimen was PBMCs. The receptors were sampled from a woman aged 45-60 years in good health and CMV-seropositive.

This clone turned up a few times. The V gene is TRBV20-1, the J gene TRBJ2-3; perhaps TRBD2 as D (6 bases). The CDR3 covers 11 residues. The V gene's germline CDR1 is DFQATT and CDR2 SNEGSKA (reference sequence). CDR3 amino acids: CSAGITDTQYF. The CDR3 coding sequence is TGCAGCGCGGGAATCACAGATACGCAGTATTTT.

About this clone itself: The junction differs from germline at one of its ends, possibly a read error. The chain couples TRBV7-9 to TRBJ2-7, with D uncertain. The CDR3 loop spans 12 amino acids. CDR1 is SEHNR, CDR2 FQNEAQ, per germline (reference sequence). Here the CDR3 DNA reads TGTTCCAGCAGCTTAGATGGCAGCGAGCAGTACTTC. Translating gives CSSSLDGSEQYF.

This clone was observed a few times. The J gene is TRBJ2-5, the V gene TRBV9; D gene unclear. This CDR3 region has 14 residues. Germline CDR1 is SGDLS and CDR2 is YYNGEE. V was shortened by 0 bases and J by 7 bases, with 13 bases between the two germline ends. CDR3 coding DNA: TGTGCCAGCAGCGTAGGGGCCACTTTGCCGACCCAGTACTTC. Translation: CASSVGATLPTQYF.

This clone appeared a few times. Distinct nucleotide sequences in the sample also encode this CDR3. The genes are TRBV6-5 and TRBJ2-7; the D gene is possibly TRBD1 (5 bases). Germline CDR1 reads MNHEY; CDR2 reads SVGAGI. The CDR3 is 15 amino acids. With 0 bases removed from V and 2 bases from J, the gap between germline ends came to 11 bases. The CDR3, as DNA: TGTGCCAGCAGTTACTCTGGGCAGGGCACCTACGAGCAGTACTTC. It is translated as CASSYSGQGTYEQYF.

CDR3 DNA sequence: TGTGCCAGCAGTTCACAGAGGGCTAATGAAAAACTGTTTTTT. Amino acids: CASSSQRANEKLFF. The chain joins TRBV2 to TRBJ1-4; no clear D gene. In germline, CDR1 is SNHLY, CDR2 FYNNEI. Trimming took 5 bases from V and 3 from J, leaving 10 bases between them. The CDR3 has 14 residues.

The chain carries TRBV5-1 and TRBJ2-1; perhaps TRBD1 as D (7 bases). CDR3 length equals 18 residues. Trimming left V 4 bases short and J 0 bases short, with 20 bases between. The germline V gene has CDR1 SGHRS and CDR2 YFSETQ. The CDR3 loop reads CASSPQGGSRNSYNEQFF. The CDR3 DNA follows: TGCGCCAGCAGCCCCCAGGGGGGTTCGCGGAACTCCTACAATGAGCAGTTCTTC.

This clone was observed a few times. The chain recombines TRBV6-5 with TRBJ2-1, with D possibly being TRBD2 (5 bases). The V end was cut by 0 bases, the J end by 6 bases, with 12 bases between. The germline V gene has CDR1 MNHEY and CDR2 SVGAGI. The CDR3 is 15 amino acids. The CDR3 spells CASSYSGLWANEQFF. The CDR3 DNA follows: TGTGCCAGCAGTTACTCTGGACTGTGGGCCAATGAGCAGTTCTTC.

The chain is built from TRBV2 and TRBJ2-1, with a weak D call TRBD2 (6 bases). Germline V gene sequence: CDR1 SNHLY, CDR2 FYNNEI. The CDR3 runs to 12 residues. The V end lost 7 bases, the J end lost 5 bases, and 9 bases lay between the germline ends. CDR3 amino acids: CASKGLNNEQFF. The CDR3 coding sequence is TGTGCCAGCAAGGGACTGAACAATGAGCAGTTCTTC.

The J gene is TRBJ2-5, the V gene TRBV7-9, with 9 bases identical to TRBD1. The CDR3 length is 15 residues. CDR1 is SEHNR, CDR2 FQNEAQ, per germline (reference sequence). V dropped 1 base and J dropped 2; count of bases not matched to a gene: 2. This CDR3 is CASSLGQGVQETQYF. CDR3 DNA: TGTGCCAGCAGCTTAGGACAGGGGGTTCAAGAGACCCAGTACTTC.

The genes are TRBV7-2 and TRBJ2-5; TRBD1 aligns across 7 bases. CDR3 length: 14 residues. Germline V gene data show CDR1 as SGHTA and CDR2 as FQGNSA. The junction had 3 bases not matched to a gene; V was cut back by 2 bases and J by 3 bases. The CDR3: CASSLSGTEETQYF. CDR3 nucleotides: TGTGCCAGCAGCTTATCCGGGACAGAAGAGACCCAGTACTTC.

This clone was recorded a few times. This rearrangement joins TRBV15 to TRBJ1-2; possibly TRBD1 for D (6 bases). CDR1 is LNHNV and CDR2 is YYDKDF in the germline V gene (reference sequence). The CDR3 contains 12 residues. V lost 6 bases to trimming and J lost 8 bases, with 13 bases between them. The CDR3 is CATRDRSWGYTF. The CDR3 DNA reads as TGTGCCACCAGAGACAGGAGTTGGGGCTACACCTTC.

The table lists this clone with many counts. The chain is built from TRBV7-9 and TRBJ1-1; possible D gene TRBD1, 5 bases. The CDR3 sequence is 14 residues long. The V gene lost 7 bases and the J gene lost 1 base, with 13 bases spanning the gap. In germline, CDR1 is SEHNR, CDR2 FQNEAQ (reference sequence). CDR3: CASTSGRGNTEAFF. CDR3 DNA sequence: TGTGCCAGCACCTCAGGGAGGGGGAACACTGAAGCTTTCTTT.

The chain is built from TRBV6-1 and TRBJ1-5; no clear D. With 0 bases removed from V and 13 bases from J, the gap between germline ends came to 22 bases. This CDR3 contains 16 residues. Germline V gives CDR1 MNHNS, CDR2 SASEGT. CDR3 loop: CASSEAGFGLDRGQHF. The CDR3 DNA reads TGTGCCAGCAGTGAAGCAGGGTTTGGTTTGGACCGGGGTCAGCATTTT.

The CDR3 loop reads CASSEYRGRGTETQYF. DNA of the CDR3: TGCGCCAGCAGTGAGTACAGGGGGCGCGGTACAGAGACCCAGTACTTC. The gene calls are TRBV10-1 and TRBJ2-5; 9 positions match TRBD1. The germline V gene has CDR1 WNHNN and CDR2 SYGVQD (reference sequence). This CDR3 comprises 16 residues. With 1 base clipped from V and 4 bases from J, the junction kept 7 bases outside the gene matches.

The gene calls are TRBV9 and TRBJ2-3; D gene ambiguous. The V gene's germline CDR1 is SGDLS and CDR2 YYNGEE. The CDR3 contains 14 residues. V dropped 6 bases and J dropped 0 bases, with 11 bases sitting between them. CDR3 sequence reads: CASNLALSTDTQYF. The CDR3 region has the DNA TGTGCCAGCAACCTCGCGCTGAGCACAGATACGCAGTATTTT.

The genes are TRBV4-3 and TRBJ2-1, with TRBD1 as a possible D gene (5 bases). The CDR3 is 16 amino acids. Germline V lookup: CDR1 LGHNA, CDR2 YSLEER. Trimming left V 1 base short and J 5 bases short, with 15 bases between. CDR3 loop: CASSQVRGSQNNEQFF. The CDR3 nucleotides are TGCGCCAGCAGCCAAGTAAGGGGTAGTCAAAACAATGAGCAGTTCTTC.

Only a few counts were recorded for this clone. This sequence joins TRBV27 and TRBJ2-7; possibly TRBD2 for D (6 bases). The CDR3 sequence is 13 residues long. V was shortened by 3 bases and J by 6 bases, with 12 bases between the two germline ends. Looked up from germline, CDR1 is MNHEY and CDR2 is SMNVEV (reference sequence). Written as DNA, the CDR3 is TGTGCCAGCAGTTTCGGGAGTATAAGCGAGCAGTACTTC. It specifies CASSFGSISEQYF.

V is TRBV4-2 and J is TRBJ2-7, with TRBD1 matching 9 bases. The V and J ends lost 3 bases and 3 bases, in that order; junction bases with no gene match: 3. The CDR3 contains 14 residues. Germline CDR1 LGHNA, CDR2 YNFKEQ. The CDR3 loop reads CASSHRTGDYEQYF. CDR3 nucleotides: TGTGCCAGCAGCCATCGGACAGGGGACTACGAGCAGTACTTC.

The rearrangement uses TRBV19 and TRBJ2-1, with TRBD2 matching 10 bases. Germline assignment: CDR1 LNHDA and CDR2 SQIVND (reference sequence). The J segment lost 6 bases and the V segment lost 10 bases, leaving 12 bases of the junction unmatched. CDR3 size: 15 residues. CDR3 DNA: TGTGCCACCCTAGCGGGGGAGGTGTCGGCCAATGAGCAGTTCTTC. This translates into CATLAGEVSANEQFF.

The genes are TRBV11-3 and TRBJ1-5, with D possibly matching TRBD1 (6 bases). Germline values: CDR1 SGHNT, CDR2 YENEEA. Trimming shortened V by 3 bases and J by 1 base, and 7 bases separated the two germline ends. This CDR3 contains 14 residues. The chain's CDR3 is CASSLDSSNQPQHF. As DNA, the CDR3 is TGTGCCAGCAGCTTGGACAGCAGCAATCAGCCCCAGCATTTT. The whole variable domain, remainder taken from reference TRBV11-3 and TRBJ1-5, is EAGVVQSPRYKIIEKKQPVAFWCNPISGHNTLYWYLQNLGQGPELLIRYENEEAVDDSQLPKDRFSAERLKGVDSTLKIQPAELGDSAVYLCASSLDSSNQPQHFGDGTRLSIL.

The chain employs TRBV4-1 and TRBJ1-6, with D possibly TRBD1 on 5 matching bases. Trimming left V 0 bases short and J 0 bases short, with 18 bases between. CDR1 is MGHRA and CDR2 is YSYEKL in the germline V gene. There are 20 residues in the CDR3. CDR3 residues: CASSQESRGAGSSYNSPLHF. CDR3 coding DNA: TGCGCCAGCAGCCAAGAAAGTCGGGGCGCGGGGAGCTCCTATAATTCACCCCTCCACTTT.

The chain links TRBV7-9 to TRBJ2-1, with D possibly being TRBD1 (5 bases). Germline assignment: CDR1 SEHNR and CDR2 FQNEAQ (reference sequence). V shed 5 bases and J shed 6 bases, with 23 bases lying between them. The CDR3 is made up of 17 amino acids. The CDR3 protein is CASSPLLTSSTGNEQFF. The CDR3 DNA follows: TGTGCCAGCAGCCCTCTTCTAACCAGCAGCACAGGCAATGAGCAGTTCTTC.

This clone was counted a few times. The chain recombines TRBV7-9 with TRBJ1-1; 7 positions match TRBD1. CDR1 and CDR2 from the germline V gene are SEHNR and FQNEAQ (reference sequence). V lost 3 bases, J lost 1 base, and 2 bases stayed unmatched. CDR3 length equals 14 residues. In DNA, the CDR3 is TGTGCCAGCAGCTTTCAGGGGGGGAACACTGAAGCTTTCTTT. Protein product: CASSFQGGNTEAFF.

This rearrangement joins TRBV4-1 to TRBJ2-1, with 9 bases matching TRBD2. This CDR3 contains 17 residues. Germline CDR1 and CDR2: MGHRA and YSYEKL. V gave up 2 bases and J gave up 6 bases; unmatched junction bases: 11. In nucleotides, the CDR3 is TGCGCCAGCAGCCAACCCCTGGCGGGGGGGCGGGGCAATGAGCAGTTCTTC. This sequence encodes CASSQPLAGGRGNEQFF.

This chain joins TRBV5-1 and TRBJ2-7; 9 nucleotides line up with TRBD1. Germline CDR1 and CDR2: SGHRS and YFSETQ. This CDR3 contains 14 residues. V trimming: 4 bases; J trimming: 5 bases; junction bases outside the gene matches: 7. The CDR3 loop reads CASSRGQGSDEQYF. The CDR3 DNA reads TGCGCCAGCAGCAGAGGACAGGGGTCGGACGAGCAGTACTTC.

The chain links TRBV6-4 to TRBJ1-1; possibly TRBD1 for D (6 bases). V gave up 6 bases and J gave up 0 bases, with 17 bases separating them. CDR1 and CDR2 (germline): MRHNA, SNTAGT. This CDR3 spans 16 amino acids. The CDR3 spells CASSVQQGLLNTEAFF. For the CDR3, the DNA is TGTGCCAGCAGCGTTCAACAGGGCCTATTGAACACTGAAGCTTTCTTT.

The CDR3 DNA reads as TGTGCCAGCAGGGGGGGACAGGGCAGCTCCTACGAGCAGTACTTC. This translates into CASRGGQGSSYEQYF. The V gene is TRBV28, the J gene TRBJ2-7; 9 nucleotides agree with TRBD1. Germline trimming cut 6 bases from V and 0 bases from J; bases unmatched to any gene: 6. In germline, CDR1 is MDHEN, CDR2 SYDVKM. This CDR3 spans 15 amino acids. Based on the CDR3 plus reference TRBV28 and TRBJ2-7, the full variable domain is DVKVTQSSRYLVKRTGEKVFLECVQDMDHENMFWYRQDPGLGLRLIYFSYDVKMKEKGDIPEGYSVSREKKERFSLILESASTNQTSMYLCASRGGQGSSYEQYFGPGTRLTVT.